One and the same sample provided the 25 T cell receptor beta chains below, sequenced in a study of vaccination and CD4 T cells after COVID-19 (dated by TCRdb to between 2021 and 2022). The treatment or condition tag for this specimen amounts to: approximately 11-day PBMC culture with coronavirus spike peptide pools or control peptides (ViraFEST assay). Library creation used PCR. Sequenced using an Illumina iSeq 100. DNA from cultured CD4+ T cells was subjected to TCR sequencing with the Oncomine TCR Beta short-read assay at the Johns Hopkins FTIC core. The public reads were quality trimmed at Q25 with fastp and then assembled into clones with MiXCR by TCRdb, keeping productive beta chains. Entries that share a CDR3 protein sequence are merged under the most common genes and DNA. Present in this sample are 15,000 or so distinct CDR3 sequences, roughly 57% of which were seen just once. 9.4% of the sample goes to the ten largest clones.

Which antigens these TCRs recognize remains unknown. Sequenced sample: CD4+ T cells from blood, cultured in vitro. These receptors were obtained from a human donor who had recovered from COVID-19.

The chain recombines TRBV19 with TRBJ1-1; possibly TRBD1 for D (5 bases). The germline CDR1 and CDR2 sequences are LNHDA and SQIVND (reference sequence). Trimming pared 4 bases from V and 5 bases from J, leaving 5 bases between. The CDR3 is made up of 11 amino acids. The CDR3 DNA reads as TGTGCCAGTAGTAGGGGGACTGAAGCTTTCTTT. Amino acids: CASSRGTEAFF.

The V and J genes are TRBV30 and TRBJ2-7; D is perhaps TRBD2 (5 bases). Trimming shortened V by 5 bases and J by 0 bases, and 11 bases separated the two germline ends. CDR1 GTSNPN and CDR2 SVGIG come from the germline V gene (reference sequence). The CDR3 is 13 residues long. For the CDR3, the DNA is TGTGCCTGGGACTACCCTAGCTCCTACGAGCAGTACTTC. Amino acid sequence: CAWDYPSSYEQYF.

This CDR3 is CASSLFSKPAGGVGTDTQYF. In nucleotides, the CDR3 is TGTGCCAGCAGCTTATTCTCGAAGCCGGCGGGAGGTGTAGGCACAGATACGCAGTATTTT. The chain employs TRBV7-6 and TRBJ2-3; 8 bases are shared with TRBD2. Germline trimming cut 2 bases from V and 1 base from J; bases unmatched to any gene: 17. Germline lookup yields CDR1 SGHVS and CDR2 FNYEAQ. The CDR3 is 20 amino acids.

V and J are TRBV6-2 or TRBV6-3 and TRBJ2-3; D is unclear. V dropped 5 bases and J dropped 0 bases, with 3 bases sitting between them. The CDR3 has 12 amino acids. The V gene's germline CDR1 is MNHEY and CDR2 SVGEGT. CDR3 region: CASSISTDTQYF. DNA for the CDR3: TGTGCCAGCAGTATAAGCACAGATACGCAGTATTTT.

J is TRBJ2-5 and V is TRBV6-2 or TRBV6-3; TRBD1 is a possible D gene (6 bases). Germline V lookup: CDR1 MNHEY, CDR2 SVGEGT. CDR3 length: 15 residues. The V end was cut by 8 bases, the J end by 2 bases, with 18 bases between. CDR3 nucleotides: TGTGCCAGCGGTCTCGGTAGGACAGCTCAAGAGACCCAGTACTTC. Protein: CASGLGRTAQETQYF.

The chain is built from TRBV20-1 and TRBJ1-1; D is undetermined. Trimming shortened V by 3 bases and J by 3 bases, and 11 bases separated the two germline ends. Looked up from germline, CDR1 is DFQATT and CDR2 is SNEGSKA (reference sequence). The CDR3 has 13 amino acids. Written as DNA, the CDR3 is TGCAGTGCTAGTTACGGAGGAGACACTGAAGCTTTCTTT. Translation gives CSASYGGDTEAFF.

This clonotype was seen a handful of times. The J gene is TRBJ1-2, the V gene TRBV6-1; tentative D call: TRBD1 (6 bases). Germline CDR1 is MNHNS and CDR2 is SASEGT. There are 14 residues in the CDR3. Trimming took 10 bases from V and 4 from J, leaving 19 bases between them. CDR3 DNA: TGTGCCACCGCACAGGGAGGAGGCGGCTATGGCTACACCTTC. This encodes CATAQGGGGYGYTF.

The chain has TRBV20-1 and TRBJ1-5, with unresolved D. V gave up 3 bases and J gave up 1 base, with 10 bases separating them. Germline V lookup: CDR1 DFQATT, CDR2 SNEGSKA (reference sequence). The CDR3 extends over 14 amino acids. Written as DNA, the CDR3 is TGCAGTGCTAGGGCCCCCATAAGCAATCAGCCCCAGCATTTT. It codes for CSARAPISNQPQHF.

CDR3 DNA sequence: TGCGCCAGCAGCTCCGGACAGGACGGTGTGGAGGGGCAGTTCTTC. Translated, it gives CASSSGQDGVEGQFF. This sequence joins TRBV5-1 and TRBJ2-1, with D perhaps TRBD1 (7 bases). This CDR3 has 15 residues. With 3 bases removed from V and 12 bases from J, the gap between germline ends came to 22 bases. Germline CDR1 is SGHRS and CDR2 is YFSETQ.

V and J are TRBV28 and TRBJ1-4; unclear D gene. The CDR3 has 14 residues. CDR1 is MDHEN and CDR2 is SYDVKM in the germline V gene. Trimming removed 7 bases from V and 5 bases from J, with 14 bases in between. CDR3 residues: CASTLGGVNEKLFF. CDR3 DNA sequence: TGTGCCAGCACCCTTGGAGGAGTGAATGAAAAACTGTTTTTT.

The chain uses TRBV20-1 and TRBJ2-2; D perhaps matches TRBD1 (5 bases). Germline assignment: CDR1 DFQATT and CDR2 SNEGSKA (reference sequence). Trimming cost V 5 bases and J 0 bases, with 13 bases left between them. The CDR3 is 15 amino acids. CDR3 loop: CSALGASANTGELFF. The CDR3 DNA sequence: TGCAGTGCTCTAGGGGCCTCCGCGAACACCGGGGAGCTGTTTTTT.

The chain recombines TRBV28 with TRBJ1-1; 7 nucleotides agree with TRBD1. The germline V gene has CDR1 MDHEN and CDR2 SYDVKM. The ends lost 7 bases at V and 11 bases at J; junction bases unmatched: 7. The CDR3 has 11 amino acids. CDR3 region: CASKQGGWAFF. The CDR3 region has the DNA TGTGCCAGCAAACAAGGGGGCTGGGCTTTCTTT.

The gene calls are TRBV9 and TRBJ2-3, with TRBD2 matching over 8 bases. The CDR3 totals 17 residues. CDR1 and CDR2 (germline): SGDLS, YYNGEE. The ends lost 4 bases at V and 0 bases at J; junction bases unmatched: 10. The CDR3 region has the DNA TGTGCCAGCAGCCGATATTCCACGGGGGGGAGCACAGATACGCAGTATTTT. This translates into CASSRYSTGGSTDTQYF. The complete variable domain, with remaining parts taken from reference TRBV9 and TRBJ2-3, reads DSGVTQTPKHLITATGQRVTLRCSPRSGDLSVYWYQQSLDQGLQFLIQYYNGEERAKGNILERFSAQQFPDLHSELNLSSLELGDSALYFCASSRYSTGGSTDTQYFGPGTRLTVL.

The V and J genes are TRBV19 and TRBJ2-1; D is ambiguous. The CDR3 runs to 12 residues. The germline gives CDR1 LNHDA, CDR2 SQIVND (reference sequence). Trimming left V 5 bases short and J 4 bases short, with 6 bases between. CDR3 bases: TGTGCCAGTAGTCTCCCATACAATGAGCAGTTCTTC. Protein sequence: CASSLPYNEQFF.

V gene TRBV19 combines with J gene TRBJ1-1; D is ambiguous. CDR1 LNHDA and CDR2 SQIVND come from the germline V gene (reference sequence). The CDR3 is 14 amino acids. Between the trimmed V and J ends, which lost 1 base and 1 base, there was a span of 7 bases. CDR3 amino acids: CASSIGGPNTEAFF. For the CDR3, the DNA is TGTGCCAGTAGTATAGGTGGGCCGAACACTGAAGCTTTCTTT.

This clonotype was detected a few times. This chain connects TRBV15 to TRBJ1-5, with no clear D. The length of the CDR3 is 15 residues. The V end lost 0 bases, the J end lost 6 bases, and 12 bases lay between the germline ends. From germline, CDR1 is LNHNV and CDR2 YYDKDF (reference sequence). In DNA form, the CDR3 reads TGTGCCACCAGCAGAGAGTACGGAAACGCTCAGCCCCAGCATTTT. Translating it yields CATSREYGNAQPQHF.

This chain uses TRBV20-1 with TRBJ2-1; 7 nucleotides line up with TRBD2. Trimming removed 3 bases from V and 3 bases from J; junction bases left unmatched: 8. Germline CDR1 is DFQATT and CDR2 is SNEGSKA (reference sequence). The CDR3 is 15 amino acids. CDR3 sequence reads: CSARGMRESYNEQFF. In DNA, the CDR3 is TGCAGTGCTAGGGGGATGCGGGAGAGCTACAATGAGCAGTTCTTC.

The chain is built from TRBV19 and TRBJ2-1; 7 bases align to TRBD1. The CDR3 sequence is 15 residues long. Losses at the gene ends were 5 bases for V and 6 bases for J; bases not matched to a gene: 10. The germline V gene encodes CDR1 LNHDA and CDR2 SQIVND (reference sequence). The CDR3, as DNA: TGTGCCAGTAGTTATCGCACAGGGGTCTTCAATGAGCAGTTCTTC. It is translated as CASSYRTGVFNEQFF.

This clonotype has just a few counts. The chain combines TRBV28 with TRBJ2-3; 10 bases fit TRBD1. Germline V gene data show CDR1 as MDHEN and CDR2 as SYDVKM. Germline trimming cut 3 bases from V and 4 bases from J; bases unmatched to any gene: 4. This CDR3 region has 15 residues. The chain's CDR3 is CASSFWDRGPDTQYF. The CDR3 DNA sequence: TGTGCCAGCAGTTTTTGGGACAGGGGTCCAGATACGCAGTATTTT.

This chain joins TRBV24-1 and TRBJ1-1, with a tentative D call TRBD1 (5 bases). Germline lookup yields CDR1 KGHDR and CDR2 SFDVKD. Deletions cut 7 bases from V and 4 bases from J, with 15 bases between. The CDR3 covers 14 residues. The CDR3 reads CATRAAGLGTEAFF. The DNA for the CDR3 is TGTGCCACCAGGGCGGCGGGGCTGGGCACTGAAGCTTTCTTT.

The chain links TRBV7-3 to TRBJ1-6; no reliable D call. The germline CDR1 and CDR2 sequences are SGHTA and FQGTGA. Trimming left V 5 bases short and J 3 bases short, with 5 bases between. This CDR3 contains 13 residues. In DNA, the CDR3 is TGTGCCAGCAGCGCCCGCTATAATTCACCCCTCCACTTT. It yields the protein CASSARYNSPLHF.

The V and J genes are TRBV20-1 and TRBJ2-1; D not resolved. The CDR3 runs 8 residues. CDR1 is DFQATT and CDR2 is SNEGSKA in the germline V gene (reference sequence). The ends were cut back, 7 bases at V and 15 bases at J, with 10 bases in the middle. CDR3 sequence: CSVGSRFF. The DNA of the CDR3 is TGCAGTGTGGGCAGTCGGTTCTTC.

The gene calls are TRBV18 and TRBJ2-7; D not resolved. This CDR3 has 14 residues. Germline lookup yields CDR1 KGHSH and CDR2 LQKENI. The germline V and J ends were trimmed by 0 bases and 5 bases, with 11 bases remaining between them. The CDR3 is CASSPPEGINEQYF. In DNA form, the CDR3 reads TGTGCCAGCTCACCACCAGAAGGTATCAACGAGCAGTACTTC.

This chain links TRBV20-1 with TRBJ1-1; D is possibly TRBD1 (5 bases). This CDR3 has 14 residues. Germline lookup yields CDR1 DFQATT and CDR2 SNEGSKA (reference sequence). The CDR3 DNA is TGCAGGATGAATAGGGCAGTGAGGGGCACTGAAGCTTTCTTT. Translated: CRMNRAVRGTEAFF.

The chain employs TRBV7-2 and TRBJ1-5; 8 bases are a match to TRBD1. Trimming took 3 bases from V and 4 from J; bases not matched to a gene: 8. Looked up from germline, CDR1 is SGHTA and CDR2 is FQGNSA. The CDR3 consists of 16 residues. This CDR3 reads CASSFHTGGNNQPQHF. Here the CDR3 DNA reads TGTGCCAGCAGCTTCCATACAGGGGGAAATAATCAGCCCCAGCATTTT.